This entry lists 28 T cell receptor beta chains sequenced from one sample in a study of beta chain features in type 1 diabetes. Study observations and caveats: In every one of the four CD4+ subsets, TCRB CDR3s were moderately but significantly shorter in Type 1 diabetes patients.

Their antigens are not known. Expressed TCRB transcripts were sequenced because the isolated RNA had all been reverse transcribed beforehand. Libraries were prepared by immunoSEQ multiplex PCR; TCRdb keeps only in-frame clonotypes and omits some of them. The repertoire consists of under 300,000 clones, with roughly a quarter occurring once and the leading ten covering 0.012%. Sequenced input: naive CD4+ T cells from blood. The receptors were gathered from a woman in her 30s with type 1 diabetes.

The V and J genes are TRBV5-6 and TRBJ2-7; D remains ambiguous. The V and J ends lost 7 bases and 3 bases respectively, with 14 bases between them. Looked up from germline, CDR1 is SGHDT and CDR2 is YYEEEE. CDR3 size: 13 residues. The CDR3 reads CASGFADLYEQYF. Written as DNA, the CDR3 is TGTGCCAGCGGGTTCGCGGATCTCTACGAGCAGTACTTC.

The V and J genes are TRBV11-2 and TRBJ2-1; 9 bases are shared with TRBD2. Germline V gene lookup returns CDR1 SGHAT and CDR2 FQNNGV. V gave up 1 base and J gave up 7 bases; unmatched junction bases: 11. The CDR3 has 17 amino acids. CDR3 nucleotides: TGTGCCAGCAGCTTAGCCCGATTAGCGGGAGTCTCTAATGAGCAGTTCTTC. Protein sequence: CASSLARLAGVSNEQFF.

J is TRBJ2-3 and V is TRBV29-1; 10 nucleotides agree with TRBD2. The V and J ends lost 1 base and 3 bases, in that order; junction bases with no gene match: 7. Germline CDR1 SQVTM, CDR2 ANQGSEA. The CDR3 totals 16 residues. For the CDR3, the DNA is TGCAGCGTTGAAGGGGGAGCGGGAGGGCCAACAGATACGCAGTATTTT. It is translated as CSVEGGAGGPTDTQYF.

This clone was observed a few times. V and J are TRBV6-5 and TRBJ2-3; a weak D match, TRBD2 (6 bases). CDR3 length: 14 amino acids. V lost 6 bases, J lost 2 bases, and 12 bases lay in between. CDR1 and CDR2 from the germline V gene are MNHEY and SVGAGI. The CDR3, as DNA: TGTGCCAGCAGGAGACTAGTCATCACAGATACGCAGTATTTT. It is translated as CASRRLVITDTQYF.

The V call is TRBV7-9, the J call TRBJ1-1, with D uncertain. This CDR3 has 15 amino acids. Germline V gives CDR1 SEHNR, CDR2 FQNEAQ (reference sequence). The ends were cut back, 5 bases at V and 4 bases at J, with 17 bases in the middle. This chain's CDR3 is CASSQASSAGTEAFF. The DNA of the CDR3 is TGTGCCAGCAGCCAGGCGAGTTCGGCTGGCACTGAAGCTTTCTTT.

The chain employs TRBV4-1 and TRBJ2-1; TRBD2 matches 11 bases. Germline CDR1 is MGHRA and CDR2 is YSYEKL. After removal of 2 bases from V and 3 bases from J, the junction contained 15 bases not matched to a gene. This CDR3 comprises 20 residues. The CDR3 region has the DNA TGCGCCAGCAGCCAATACGGGTCTAGCGGGAGGACCAAACTCTACAATGAGCAGTTCTTC. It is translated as CASSQYGSSGRTKLYNEQFF.

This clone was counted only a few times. The DNA for the CDR3 is TGTGCCAGCAACGGGAACTCCGCTAGCACAGATACGCAGTATTTT. This gives the protein CASNGNSASTDTQYF. The chain recombines TRBV27 with TRBJ2-3, with a possible D match to TRBD2 (5 bases). Trimming took 7 bases from V and 0 from J, leaving 14 bases between them. Looked up from germline, CDR1 is MNHEY and CDR2 is SMNVEV (reference sequence). The CDR3 contains 15 residues.

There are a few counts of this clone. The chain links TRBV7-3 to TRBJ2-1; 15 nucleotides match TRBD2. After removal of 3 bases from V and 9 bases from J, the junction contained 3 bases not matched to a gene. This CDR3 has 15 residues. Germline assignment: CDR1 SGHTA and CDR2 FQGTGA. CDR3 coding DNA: TGTGCCAGCAGCTTCCGGACTAGCGGGAGGGGTGAGCAGTTCTTC. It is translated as CASSFRTSGRGEQFF. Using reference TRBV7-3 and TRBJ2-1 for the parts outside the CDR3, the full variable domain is GAGVSQTPSNKVTEKGKYVELRCDPISGHTALYWYRQSLGQGPEFLIYFQGTGAADDSGLPNDRFFAVRPEGSVSTLKIQRTERGDSAVYLCASSFRTSGRGEQFFGPGTRLTVL.

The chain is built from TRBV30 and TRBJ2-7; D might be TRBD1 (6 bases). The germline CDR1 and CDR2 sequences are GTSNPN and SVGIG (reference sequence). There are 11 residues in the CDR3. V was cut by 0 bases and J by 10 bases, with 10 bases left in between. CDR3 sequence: CAWSVTGPQYF. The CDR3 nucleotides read TGTGCCTGGAGTGTAACAGGGCCCCAGTACTTC.

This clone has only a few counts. This CDR3 reads CSVPGTGSYNEQFF. CDR3 nucleotides: TGCAGCGTTCCCGGGACAGGGTCCTACAATGAGCAGTTCTTC. The V and J genes are TRBV29-1 and TRBJ2-1; 9 nucleotides match TRBD1. The length of the CDR3 is 14 residues. The germline V gene encodes CDR1 SQVTM and CDR2 ANQGSEA. The V and J ends lost 5 bases and 1 base, in that order; junction bases with no gene match: 3.

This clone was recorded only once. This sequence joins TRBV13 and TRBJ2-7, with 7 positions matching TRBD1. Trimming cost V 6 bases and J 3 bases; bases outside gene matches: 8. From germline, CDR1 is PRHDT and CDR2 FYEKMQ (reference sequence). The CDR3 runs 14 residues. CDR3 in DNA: TGTGCCAGCAGGACGGCAGGGGGTGTCTACGAGCAGTACTTC. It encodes CASRTAGGVYEQYF.

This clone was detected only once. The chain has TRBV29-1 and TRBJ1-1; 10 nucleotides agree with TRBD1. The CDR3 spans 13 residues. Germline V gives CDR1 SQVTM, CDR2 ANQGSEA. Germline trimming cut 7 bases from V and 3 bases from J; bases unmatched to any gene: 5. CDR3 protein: CSAGQGEDTEAFF. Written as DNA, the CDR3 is TGCAGCGCCGGACAGGGGGAGGACACTGAAGCTTTCTTT.

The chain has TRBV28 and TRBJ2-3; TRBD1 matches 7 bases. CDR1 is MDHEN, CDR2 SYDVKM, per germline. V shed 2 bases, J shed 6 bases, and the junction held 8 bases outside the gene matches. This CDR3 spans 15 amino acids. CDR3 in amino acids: CASSLRTGAGDTQYF. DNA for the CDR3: TGTGCCAGCAGTTTACGGACAGGTGCCGGTGATACGCAGTATTTT.

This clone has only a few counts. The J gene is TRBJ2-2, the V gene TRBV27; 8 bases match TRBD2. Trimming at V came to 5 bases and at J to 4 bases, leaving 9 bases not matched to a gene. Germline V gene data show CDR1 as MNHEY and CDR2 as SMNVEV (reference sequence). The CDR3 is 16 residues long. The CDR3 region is CASSPPAGGSTGELFF. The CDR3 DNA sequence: TGTGCCAGCAGTCCACCGGCGGGAGGATCCACCGGGGAGCTGTTTTTT.

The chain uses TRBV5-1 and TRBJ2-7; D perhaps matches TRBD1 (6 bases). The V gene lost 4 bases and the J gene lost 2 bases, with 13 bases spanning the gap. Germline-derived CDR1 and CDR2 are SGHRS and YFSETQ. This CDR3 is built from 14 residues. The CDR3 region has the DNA TGCGCCAGCAGCCAATTACAGGGCACCTACGAGCAGTACTTC. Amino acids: CASSQLQGTYEQYF.

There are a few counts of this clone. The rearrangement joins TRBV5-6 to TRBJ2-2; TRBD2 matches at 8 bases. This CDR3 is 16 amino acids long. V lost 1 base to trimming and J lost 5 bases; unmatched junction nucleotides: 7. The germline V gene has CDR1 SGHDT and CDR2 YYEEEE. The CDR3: CASSLISGSITGELFF. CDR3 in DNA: TGTGCCAGCAGCTTGATCAGCGGGAGCATAACCGGGGAGCTGTTTTTT.

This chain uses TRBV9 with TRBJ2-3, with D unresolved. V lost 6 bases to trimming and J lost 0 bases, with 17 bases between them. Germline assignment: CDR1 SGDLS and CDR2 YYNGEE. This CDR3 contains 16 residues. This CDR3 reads CASTARWASSTDTQYF. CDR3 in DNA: TGTGCCAGCACCGCTCGGTGGGCCAGTAGCACAGATACGCAGTATTTT.

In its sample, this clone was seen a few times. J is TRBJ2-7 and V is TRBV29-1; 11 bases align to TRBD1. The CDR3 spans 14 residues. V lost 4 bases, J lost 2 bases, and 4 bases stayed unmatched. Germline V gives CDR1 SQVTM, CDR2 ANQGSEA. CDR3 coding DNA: TGCAGCGTTGTGGACAGGGGGCCCCCCTACGAGCAGTACTTC. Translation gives CSVVDRGPPYEQYF.

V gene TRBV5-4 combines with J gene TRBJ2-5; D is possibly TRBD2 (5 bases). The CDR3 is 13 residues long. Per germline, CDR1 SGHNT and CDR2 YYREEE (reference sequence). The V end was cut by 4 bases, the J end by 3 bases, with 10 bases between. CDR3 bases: TGTGCCAGCAGCATTCCGGGGAAAGAGACCCAGTACTTC. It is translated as CASSIPGKETQYF.

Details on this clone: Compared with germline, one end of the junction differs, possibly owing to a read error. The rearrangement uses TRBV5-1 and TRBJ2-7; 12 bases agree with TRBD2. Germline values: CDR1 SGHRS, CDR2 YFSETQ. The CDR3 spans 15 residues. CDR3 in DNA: TGCGCCAGCCGCTTGGGACTAGCGGGCACCTACGAGCAGTACTTC. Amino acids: CASRLGLAGTYEQYF.

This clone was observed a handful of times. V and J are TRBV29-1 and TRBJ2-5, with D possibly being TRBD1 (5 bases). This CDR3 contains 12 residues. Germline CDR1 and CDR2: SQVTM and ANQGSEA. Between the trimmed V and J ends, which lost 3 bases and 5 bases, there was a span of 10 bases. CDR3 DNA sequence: TGCAGCGTTGATTTTGCAGGGGAGACCCAGTACTTC. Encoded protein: CSVDFAGETQYF.

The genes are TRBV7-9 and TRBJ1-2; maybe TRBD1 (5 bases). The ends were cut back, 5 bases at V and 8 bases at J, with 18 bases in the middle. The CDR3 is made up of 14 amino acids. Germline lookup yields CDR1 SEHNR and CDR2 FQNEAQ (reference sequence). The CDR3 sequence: CASSAPGHLRGYTF. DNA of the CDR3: TGTGCCAGCAGCGCCCCCGGACATTTGCGAGGCTACACCTTC.

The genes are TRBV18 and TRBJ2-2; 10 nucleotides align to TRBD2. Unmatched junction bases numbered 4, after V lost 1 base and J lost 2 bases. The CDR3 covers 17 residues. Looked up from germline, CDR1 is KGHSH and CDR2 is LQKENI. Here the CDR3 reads CASSPLVAGGNTGELFF. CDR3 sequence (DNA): TGTGCCAGCTCACCACTGGTAGCGGGAGGAAACACCGGGGAGCTGTTTTTT.

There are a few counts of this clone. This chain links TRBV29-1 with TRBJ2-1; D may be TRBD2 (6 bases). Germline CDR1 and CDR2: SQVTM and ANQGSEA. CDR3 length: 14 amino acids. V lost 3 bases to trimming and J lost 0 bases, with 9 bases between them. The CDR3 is CSVDTGGSYNEQFF. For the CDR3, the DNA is TGCAGCGTTGATACCGGGGGCTCCTACAATGAGCAGTTCTTC.

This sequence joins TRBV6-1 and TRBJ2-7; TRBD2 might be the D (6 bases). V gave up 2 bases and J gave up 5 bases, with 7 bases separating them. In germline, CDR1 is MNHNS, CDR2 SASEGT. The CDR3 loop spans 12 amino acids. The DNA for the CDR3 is TGTGCCAGCAGTGAATCGGGGGACGAGCAGTACTTC. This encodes CASSESGDEQYF.

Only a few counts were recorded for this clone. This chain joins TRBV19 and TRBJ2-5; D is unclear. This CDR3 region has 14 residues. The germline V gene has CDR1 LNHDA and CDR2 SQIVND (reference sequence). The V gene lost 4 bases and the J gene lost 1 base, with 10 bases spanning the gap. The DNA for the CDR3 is TGTGCCAGTAGTACGCGGAAAGTCCAAGAGACCCAGTACTTC. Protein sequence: CASSTRKVQETQYF.

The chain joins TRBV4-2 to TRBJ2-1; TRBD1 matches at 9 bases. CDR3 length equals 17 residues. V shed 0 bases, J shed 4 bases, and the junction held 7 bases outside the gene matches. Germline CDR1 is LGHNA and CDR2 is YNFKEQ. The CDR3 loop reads CASSQDPPGQGYNEQFF. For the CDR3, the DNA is TGTGCCAGCAGCCAAGATCCACCGGGACAGGGATACAATGAGCAGTTCTTC.

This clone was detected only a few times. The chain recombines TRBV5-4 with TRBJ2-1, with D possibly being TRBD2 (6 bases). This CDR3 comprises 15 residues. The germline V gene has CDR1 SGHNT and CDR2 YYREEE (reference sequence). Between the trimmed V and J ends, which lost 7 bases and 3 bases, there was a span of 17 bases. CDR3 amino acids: CASSPGAGNYNEQFF. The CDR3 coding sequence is TGTGCCAGCTCCCCGGGAGCGGGTAACTACAATGAGCAGTTCTTC. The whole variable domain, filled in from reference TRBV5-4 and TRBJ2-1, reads ETGVTQSPTHLIKTRGQQVTLRCSSQSGHNTVSWYQQALGQGPQFIFQYYREEENGRGNFPPRFSGLQFPNYSSELNVNALELDDSALYLCASSPGAGNYNEQFFGPGTRLTVL.